Listed below are T cell receptor beta chains from one sample, sequenced in a study of T-cell memory formation after mild COVID-19. TCRdb analysed the 5' RACE reads with MiXCR anew, one entry per CDR3 protein. The profile shows under 300,000 distinct CDR3 sequences, approximately 8.4% of them singletons. The sample comprised PBMCs or a T cell subset sorted from them (not recorded which). Receptors were obtained from a man between 18 and 29 years old who had mild COVID-19 (a few samples of this study predate the infection). Cell type and time point are not known. The CDR3 runs from the conserved cysteine through the conserved F or W. Each record gives: clone size, J gene, V gene, D gene, CDR3 protein, CDR3 DNA. D genes are given only for firm matches. The listing skips clone size in some rows; elsewhere it reads once, few, many or a size class.

size: many
J: TRBJ2-3
V: TRBV4-3
D: -
CDR3: CASSQDLKPDTQYF
DNA: TGCGCCAGCAGCCAAGATCTGAAGCCAGATACGCAGTATTTT

size: -
J: TRBJ1-5
V: TRBV19
D: -
CDR3: CASSTQSGIGQPQHF
DNA: TGTGCCAGTAGTACCCAAAGCGGCATCGGTCAGCCCCAGCATTTT

size: few
J: TRBJ1-2
V: TRBV4-3
D: TRBD1
CDR3: CASSPRGRGQGYTF
DNA: TGCGCCAGCAGCCCCCGGGGCAGGGGGCAAGGCTACACCTTC

size: few
J: TRBJ1-2
V: TRBV11-2
D: -
CDR3: CASSFPGESGYTF
DNA: TGTGCCAGCAGCTTCCCGGGGGAGAGTGGCTACACCTTC

size: few
J: TRBJ1-2
V: TRBV4-1
D: -
CDR3: CASSQVQAFYYGYTF
DNA: TGCGCCAGCAGCCAAGTGCAGGCTTTCTACTATGGCTACACCTTC

size: -
J: TRBJ2-5
V: TRBV10-3
D: TRBD2
CDR3: CAISAGGAETQYF
DNA: TGTGCCATCAGTGCGGGGGGGGCTGAGACCCAGTACTTC

size: -
J: TRBJ2-4
V: TRBV7-2
D: -
CDR3: CASSSTPQIAKNIQYF
DNA: TGTGCCAGCAGCTCGACACCTCAAATAGCCAAAAACATTCAGTACTTC

size: -
J: TRBJ2-1
V: TRBV10-3
D: TRBD2
CDR3: CAMGTSGGAYNEQFF
DNA: TGTGCCATGGGGACTAGCGGGGGGGCCTACAATGAGCAGTTCTTC

size: few
J: TRBJ2-2
V: TRBV6-6
D: TRBD2
CDR3: CASSYSAGAANTGELFF
DNA: TGTGCCAGCAGTTACTCAGCGGGGGCCGCGAACACCGGGGAGCTGTTTTTT

size: once
J: TRBJ1-1
V: TRBV20-1
D: TRBD1
CDR3: CSTDRAGYTEAFF
DNA: TGCAGTACTGACAGGGCGGGGTACACTGAAGCTTTCTTT

size: -
J: TRBJ2-1
V: TRBV20-1
D: -
CDR3: CLPGGPGYNEQFF
DNA: TGCTTACCAGGGGGGCCGGGCTACAATGAGCAGTTCTTC

size: -
J: TRBJ2-2
V: TRBV3-1
D: -
CDR3: CASSQGTEHTGELFF
DNA: TGTGCCAGCAGCCAAGGGACGGAACACACCGGGGAGCTGTTTTTT

size: -
J: TRBJ1-6
V: TRBV7-2
D: -
CDR3: CASSLERVPNSPLHF
DNA: TGTGCCAGCAGCTTAGAGAGGGTTCCCAATTCACCCCTCCACTTT

size: -
J: TRBJ2-3
V: TRBV7-2
D: TRBD2
CDR3: CASSLELAVSDTQYF
DNA: TGTGCCAGCAGCTTAGAACTAGCGGTATCAGATACGCAGTATTTT

size: -
J: TRBJ2-3
V: TRBV5-1
D: -
CDR3: CASSLLGFVDTQYF
DNA: TGCGCCAGCAGCTTGTTAGGGTTTGTAGATACGCAGTATTTT

size: many
J: TRBJ2-3
V: TRBV28
D: -
CDR3: CASRSREGAADTQYF
DNA: TGTGCCAGCAGAAGCAGGGAAGGGGCAGCAGATACGCAGTATTTT

size: -
J: TRBJ1-1
V: TRBV27
D: -
CDR3: CASSLSGRAEAFF
DNA: TGTGCCAGCAGTTTATCGGGAAGGGCTGAAGCTTTCTTT

size: few
J: TRBJ2-1
V: TRBV6-2/TRBV6-3
D: -
CDR3: CASSYGGPYNEQFF
DNA: TGTGCCAGCAGTTACGGGGGGCCCTACAATGAGCAGTTCTTC

size: -
J: TRBJ1-1
V: TRBV29-1
D: -
CDR3: CSVLVQSGTEAFF
DNA: TGCAGCGTCCTCGTCCAGTCGGGGACTGAAGCTTTCTTT

size: -
J: TRBJ2-7
V: TRBV5-1
D: -
CDR3: CASSFEGPYSYEQYF
DNA: TGCGCCAGCAGCTTCGAGGGGCCCTACTCCTACGAGCAGTACTTC